This T cell receptor (beta chain) was sequenced for a study of regulatory T cells in long-lasting Graves disease. About the study: Graves' patients with a new diagnosis had received antithyroid drugs under 3 months. General study findings and limits: Persistent cases favored TRBV28, TRBJ1-2 and TRBJ2-5.

Arm-PCR of CDR3 regions with iRepertoire HTBI primers generated TCR beta libraries. The authors' processing: Samples jointly harbored 60 to 70 TRBV and over 11 TRBJ segments. One entry per CDR3 protein, called by TCRdb with MiXCR from the multiplex PCR reads. These V and J calls originate from TCRdb's pipeline instead of the authors' own analysis. The repertoire has roughly 420,000 distinct CDR3 sequences, about 15% of them found once; the top ten carry around a sixth. Described time point: newly diagnosed GD, antithyroid drugs for less than 3 months. PBMCs were the source of the RNA used for TCR sequencing. V was shortened by 5 bases and J by 5 bases, with 20 bases between the two germline ends. Germline assignment: CDR1 SGHRS and CDR2 YFSETQ. This CDR3 spans 15 amino acids. Turning to this clonotype: Its antigen is currently unknown.

The same data also went into a second study, on T cells in Graves' hyperthyroidism and ophthalmopathy.

The TCR originated in a woman aged 45-65 years with Graves disease. The chain recombines TRBV5-1 with TRBJ2-7; D may match TRBD1 or TRBD2 (5 bases each). Sequences were derived from peripheral blood mononuclear cells (PBMCs), sampled at new diagnosis, from a patient treated with antithyroid drugs. The CDR3 bases are TGCGCCAGCAGTTTCGCAGGGACCCTCGGGGACGAGCAGTACTTC. It is translated as CASSFAGTLGDEQYF.